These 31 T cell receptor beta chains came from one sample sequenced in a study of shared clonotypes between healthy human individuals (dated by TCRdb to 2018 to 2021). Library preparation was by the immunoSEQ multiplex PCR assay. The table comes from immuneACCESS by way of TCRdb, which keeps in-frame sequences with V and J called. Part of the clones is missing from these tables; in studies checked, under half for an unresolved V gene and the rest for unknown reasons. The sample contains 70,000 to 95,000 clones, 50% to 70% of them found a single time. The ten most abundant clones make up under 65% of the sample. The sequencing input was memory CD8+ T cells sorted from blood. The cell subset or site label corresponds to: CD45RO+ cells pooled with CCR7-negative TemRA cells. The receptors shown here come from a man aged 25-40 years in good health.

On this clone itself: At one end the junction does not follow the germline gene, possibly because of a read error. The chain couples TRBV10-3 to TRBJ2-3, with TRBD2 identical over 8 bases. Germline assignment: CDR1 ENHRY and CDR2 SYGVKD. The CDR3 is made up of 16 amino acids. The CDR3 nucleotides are TGTGCCAGCAGTCCCTCGGGGGGGGGAAGCACAGATACGCAGTATTTT. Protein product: CASSPSGGGSTDTQYF.

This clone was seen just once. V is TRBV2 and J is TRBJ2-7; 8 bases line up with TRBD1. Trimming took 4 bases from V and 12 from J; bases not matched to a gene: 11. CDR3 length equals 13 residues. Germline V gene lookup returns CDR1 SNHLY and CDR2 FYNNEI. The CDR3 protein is CASSAQGADHLYF. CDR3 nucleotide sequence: TGTGCCAGCAGTGCTCAGGGGGCGGACCACTTGTACTTC.

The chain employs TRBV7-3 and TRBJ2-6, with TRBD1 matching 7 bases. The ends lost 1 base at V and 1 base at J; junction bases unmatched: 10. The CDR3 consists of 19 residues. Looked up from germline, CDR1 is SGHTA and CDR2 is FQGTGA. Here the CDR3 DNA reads TGTGCCAGCAGCTTAAAACAAGGGGGCGTAGTGTCTGGGGCCAACGTCCTGACTTTC. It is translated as CASSLKQGGVVSGANVLTF. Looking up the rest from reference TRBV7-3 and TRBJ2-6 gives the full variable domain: GAGVSQTPSNKVTEKGKYVELRCDPISGHTALYWYRQSLGQGPEFLIYFQGTGAADDSGLPNDRFFAVRPEGSVSTLKIQRTERGDSAVYLCASSLKQGGVVSGANVLTFGAGSRLTVL.

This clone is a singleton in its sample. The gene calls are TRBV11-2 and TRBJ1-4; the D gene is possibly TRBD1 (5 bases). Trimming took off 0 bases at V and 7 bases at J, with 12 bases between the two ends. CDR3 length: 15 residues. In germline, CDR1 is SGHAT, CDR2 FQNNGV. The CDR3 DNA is TGTGCCAGCAGCTTAGAATTACGGGGCGTTGAAAAACTGTTTTTT. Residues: CASSLELRGVEKLFF.

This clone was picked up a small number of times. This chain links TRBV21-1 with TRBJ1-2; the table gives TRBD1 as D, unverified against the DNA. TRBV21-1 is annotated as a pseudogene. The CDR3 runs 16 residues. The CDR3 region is CASSKDATRTVYGYTF. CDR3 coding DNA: TGTGCCAGCAGCAAAGATGCTACTCGGACAGTCTATGGCTACACCTTC.

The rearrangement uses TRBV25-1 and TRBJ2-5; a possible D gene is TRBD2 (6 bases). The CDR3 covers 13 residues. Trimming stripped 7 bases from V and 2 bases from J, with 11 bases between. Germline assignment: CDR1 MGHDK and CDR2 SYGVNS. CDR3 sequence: CASTGTAQETQYF. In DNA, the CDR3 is TGTGCCAGCACAGGGACTGCACAAGAGACCCAGTACTTC.

DNA of the CDR3: TGTGCCAGCAGTCCAGGGGAGGTGGGGTCCCAGCATTTT. It yields the protein CASSPGEVGSQHF. The rearrangement links TRBV6-6 to TRBJ1-5, with D possibly matching TRBD1 (6 bases). The germline CDR1 and CDR2 sequences are MNHNY and SVGAGI (reference sequence). Trimming removed 5 bases from V and 11 bases from J, with 16 bases in between. The CDR3 is 13 residues long.

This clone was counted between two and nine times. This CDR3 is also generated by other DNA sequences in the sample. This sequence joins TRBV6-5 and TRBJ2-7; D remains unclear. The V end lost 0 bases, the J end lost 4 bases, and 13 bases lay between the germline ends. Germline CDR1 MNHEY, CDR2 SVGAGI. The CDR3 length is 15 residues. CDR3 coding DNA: TGTGCCAGCAGTTACTCGACATCAGGTGGATACGAGCAGTACTTC. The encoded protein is CASSYSTSGGYEQYF.

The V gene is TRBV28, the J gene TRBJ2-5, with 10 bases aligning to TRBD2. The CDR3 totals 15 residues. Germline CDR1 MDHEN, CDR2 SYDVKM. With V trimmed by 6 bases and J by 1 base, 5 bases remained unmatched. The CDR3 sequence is CASSSRLAGQETQYF. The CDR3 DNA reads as TGTGCCAGCAGCTCCCGACTAGCGGGCCAAGAGACCCAGTACTTC.

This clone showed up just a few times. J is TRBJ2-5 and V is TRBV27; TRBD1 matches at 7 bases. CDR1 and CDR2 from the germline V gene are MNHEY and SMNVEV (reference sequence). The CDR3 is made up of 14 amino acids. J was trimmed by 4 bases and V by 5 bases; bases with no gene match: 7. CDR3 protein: CASSIQGFGETQYF. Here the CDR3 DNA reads TGTGCCAGCAGTATACAGGGGTTTGGAGAGACCCAGTACTTC.

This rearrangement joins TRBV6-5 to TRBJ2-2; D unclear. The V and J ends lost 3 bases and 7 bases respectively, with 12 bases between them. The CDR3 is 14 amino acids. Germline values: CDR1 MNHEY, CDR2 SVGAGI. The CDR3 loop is CASSYGPLGGELFF. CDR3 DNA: TGTGCCAGCAGTTATGGGCCCTTGGGCGGGGAGCTGTTTTTT.

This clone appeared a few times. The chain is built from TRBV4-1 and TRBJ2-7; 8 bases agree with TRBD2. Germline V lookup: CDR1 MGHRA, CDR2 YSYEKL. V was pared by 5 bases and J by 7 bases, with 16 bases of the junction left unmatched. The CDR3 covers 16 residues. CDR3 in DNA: TGCGCCAGCAGCAACCTACCGGGACTAGTGAATGGGGAGCAGTACTTC. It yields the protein CASSNLPGLVNGEQYF.

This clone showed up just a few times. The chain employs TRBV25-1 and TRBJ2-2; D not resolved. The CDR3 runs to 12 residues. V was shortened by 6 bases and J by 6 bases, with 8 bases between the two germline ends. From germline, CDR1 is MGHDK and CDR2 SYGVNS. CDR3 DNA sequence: TGTGCCAGCAGCGCCTCCGCCGGGGAGCTGTTTTTT. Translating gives CASSASAGELFF.

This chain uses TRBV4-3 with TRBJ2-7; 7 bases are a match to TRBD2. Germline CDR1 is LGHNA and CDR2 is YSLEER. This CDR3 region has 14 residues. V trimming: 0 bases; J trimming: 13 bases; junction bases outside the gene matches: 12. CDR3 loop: CASSQDGRSGAFYF. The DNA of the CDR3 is TGCGCCAGCAGCCAAGATGGAAGGAGCGGGGCCTTTTACTTC.

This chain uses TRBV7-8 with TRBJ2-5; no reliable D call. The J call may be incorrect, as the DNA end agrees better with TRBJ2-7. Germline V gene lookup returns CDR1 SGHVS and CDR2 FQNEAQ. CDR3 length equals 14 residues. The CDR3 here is CASSSTALSYEQYF. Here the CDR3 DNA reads TGTGCCAGCAGCTCAACCGCCCTCTCCTACGAGCAGTACTTC.

The CDR3 region has the DNA TGTGCCAGCAGCTCCCTGTCCTCAGGAAAGCAGTACTTC. Amino acids: CASSSLSSGKQYF. The J gene is TRBJ2-7, the V gene TRBV13; D not certain. Per germline, CDR1 PRHDT and CDR2 FYEKMQ (reference sequence). The V and J ends lost 4 bases and 8 bases respectively, with 15 bases between them. The CDR3 contains 13 residues.

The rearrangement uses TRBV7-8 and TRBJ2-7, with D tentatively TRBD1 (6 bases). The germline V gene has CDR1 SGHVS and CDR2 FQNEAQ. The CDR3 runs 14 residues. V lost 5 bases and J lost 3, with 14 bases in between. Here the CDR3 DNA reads TGTGCCAGCAGCAACAGGGAGTCGGGCTACGAGCAGTACTTC. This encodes CASSNRESGYEQYF. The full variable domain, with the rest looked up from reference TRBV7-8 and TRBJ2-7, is GAGVSQSPRYKVAKRGQDVALRCDPISGHVSLFWYQQALGQGPEFLTYFQNEAQLDKSGLPSDRFFAERPEGSVSTLKIQRTQQEDSAVYLCASSNRESGYEQYFGPGTRLTVT.

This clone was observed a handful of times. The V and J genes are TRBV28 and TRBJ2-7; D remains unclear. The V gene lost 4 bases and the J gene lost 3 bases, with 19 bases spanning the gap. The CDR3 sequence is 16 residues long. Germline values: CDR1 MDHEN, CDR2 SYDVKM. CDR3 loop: CASSSYVGVLGYEQYF. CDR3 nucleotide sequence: TGTGCCAGCAGTTCCTATGTTGGGGTGTTGGGCTACGAGCAGTACTTC.

The CDR3 DNA reads as TGCGCCAGCAGCTCTGGTGCCGGCTGGGGCAACTACAATGAGCAGTTCTTC. It translates to CASSSGAGWGNYNEQFF. The rearrangement uses TRBV5-1 and TRBJ2-1, with a tentative D call TRBD1 (5 bases). The ends were cut back, 3 bases at V and 3 bases at J, with 19 bases in the middle. Germline V gene data show CDR1 as SGHRS and CDR2 as YFSETQ. The CDR3 consists of 17 residues.

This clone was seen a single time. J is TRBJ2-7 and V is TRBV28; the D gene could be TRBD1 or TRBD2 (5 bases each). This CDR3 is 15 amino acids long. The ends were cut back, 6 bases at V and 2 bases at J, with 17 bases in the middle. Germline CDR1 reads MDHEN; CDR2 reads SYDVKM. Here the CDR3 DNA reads TGTGCCAGCAGCGGGACGTCCACCAACACCTACGAGCAGTACTTC. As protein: CASSGTSTNTYEQYF.

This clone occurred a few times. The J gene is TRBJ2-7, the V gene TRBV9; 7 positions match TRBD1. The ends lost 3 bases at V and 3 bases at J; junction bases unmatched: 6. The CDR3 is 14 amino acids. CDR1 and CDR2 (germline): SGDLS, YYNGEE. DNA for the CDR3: TGTGCCAGCAGCGGCACGGGACAGCGCTACGAGCAGTACTTC. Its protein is CASSGTGQRYEQYF. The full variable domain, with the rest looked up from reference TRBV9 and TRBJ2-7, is DSGVTQTPKHLITATGQRVTLRCSPRSGDLSVYWYQQSLDQGLQFLIQYYNGEERAKGNILERFSAQQFPDLHSELNLSSLELGDSALYFCASSGTGQRYEQYFGPGTRLTVT.

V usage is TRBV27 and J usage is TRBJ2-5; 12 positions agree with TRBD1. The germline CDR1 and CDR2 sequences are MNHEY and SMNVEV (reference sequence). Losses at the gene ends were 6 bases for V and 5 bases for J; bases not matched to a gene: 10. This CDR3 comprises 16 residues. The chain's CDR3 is CASRPTGTGGAETQYF. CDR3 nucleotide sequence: TGTGCCAGCAGACCGACCGGGACAGGGGGCGCCGAGACCCAGTACTTC.

The CDR3 protein is CASGLVLVDLHVAKNIQYF. CDR3 coding DNA: TGTGCTAGTGGTTTGGTACTTGTGGACCTTCATGTAGCCAAAAACATTCAGTACTTC. This rearrangement joins TRBV12-5 to TRBJ2-4, with unresolved D. V gave up 0 bases and J gave up 0 bases, with 18 bases separating them. This CDR3 contains 19 residues. Germline V CDR1 and CDR2: LGHNT, FRNRAP.

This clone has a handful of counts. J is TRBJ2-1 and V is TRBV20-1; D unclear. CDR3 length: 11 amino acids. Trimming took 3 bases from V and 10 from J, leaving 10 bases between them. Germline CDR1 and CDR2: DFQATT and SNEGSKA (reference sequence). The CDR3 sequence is CSASRRMEQFF. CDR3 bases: TGCAGTGCTAGTAGGCGGATGGAGCAGTTCTTC.

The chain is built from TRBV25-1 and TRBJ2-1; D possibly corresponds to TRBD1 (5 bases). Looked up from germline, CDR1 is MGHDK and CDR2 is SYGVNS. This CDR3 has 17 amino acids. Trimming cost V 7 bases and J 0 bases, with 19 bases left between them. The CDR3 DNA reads TGTGCCAGCACCCCTTGGGGCCAACAAAGCTCCTACAATGAGCAGTTCTTC. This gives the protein CASTPWGQQSSYNEQFF.

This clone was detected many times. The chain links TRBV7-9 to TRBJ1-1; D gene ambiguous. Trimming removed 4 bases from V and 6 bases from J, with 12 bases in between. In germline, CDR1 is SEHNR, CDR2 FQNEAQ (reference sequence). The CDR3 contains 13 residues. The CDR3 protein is CASSSVVGAEAFF. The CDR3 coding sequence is TGTGCCAGCAGCTCGGTAGTAGGCGCTGAAGCTTTCTTT.

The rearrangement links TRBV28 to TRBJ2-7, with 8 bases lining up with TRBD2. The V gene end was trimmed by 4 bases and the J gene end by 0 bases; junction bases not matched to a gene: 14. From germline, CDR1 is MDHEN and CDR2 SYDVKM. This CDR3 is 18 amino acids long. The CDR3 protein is CASSSLGGVAGTSYEQYF. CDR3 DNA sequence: TGTGCCAGCAGTTCCCTCGGTGGGGTAGCGGGAACCTCCTACGAGCAGTACTTC. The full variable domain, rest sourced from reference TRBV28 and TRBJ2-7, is DVKVTQSSRYLVKRTGEKVFLECVQDMDHENMFWYRQDPGLGLRLIYFSYDVKMKEKGDIPEGYSVSREKKERFSLILESASTNQTSMYLCASSSLGGVAGTSYEQYFGPGTRLTVT.

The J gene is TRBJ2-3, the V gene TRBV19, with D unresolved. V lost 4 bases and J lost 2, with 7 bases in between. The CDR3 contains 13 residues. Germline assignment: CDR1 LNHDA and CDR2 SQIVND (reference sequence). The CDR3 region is CASSTLLTDTQYF. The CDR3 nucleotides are TGTGCCAGTAGTACCCTCCTCACAGATACGCAGTATTTT. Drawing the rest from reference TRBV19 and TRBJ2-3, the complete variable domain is DGGITQSPKYLFRKEGQNVTLSCEQNLNHDAMYWYRQDPGQGLRLIYYSQIVNDFQKGDIAEGYSVSREKKESFPLTVTSAQKNPTAFYLCASSTLLTDTQYFGPGTRLTVL.

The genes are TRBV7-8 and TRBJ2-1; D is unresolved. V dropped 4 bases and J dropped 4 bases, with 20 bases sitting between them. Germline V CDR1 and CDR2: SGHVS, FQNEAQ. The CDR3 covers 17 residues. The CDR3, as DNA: TGTGCCAGCAGCTCAACGTACCCCGGCCGAGAATACAATGAGCAGTTCTTC. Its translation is CASSSTYPGREYNEQFF. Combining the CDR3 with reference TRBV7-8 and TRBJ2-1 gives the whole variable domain GAGVSQSPRYKVAKRGQDVALRCDPISGHVSLFWYQQALGQGPEFLTYFQNEAQLDKSGLPSDRFFAERPEGSVSTLKIQRTQQEDSAVYLCASSSTYPGREYNEQFFGPGTRLTVL.

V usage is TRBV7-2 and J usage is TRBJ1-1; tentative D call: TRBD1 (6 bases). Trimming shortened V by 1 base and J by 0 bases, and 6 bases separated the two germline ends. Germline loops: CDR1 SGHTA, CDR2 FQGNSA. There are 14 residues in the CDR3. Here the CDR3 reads CASSLGQVNTEAFF. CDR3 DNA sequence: TGTGCCAGCAGCTTAGGACAGGTGAACACTGAAGCTTTCTTT.

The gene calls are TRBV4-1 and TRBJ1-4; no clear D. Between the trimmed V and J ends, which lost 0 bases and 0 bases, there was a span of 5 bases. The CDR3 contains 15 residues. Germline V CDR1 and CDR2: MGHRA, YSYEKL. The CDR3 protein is CASSQEQATNEKLFF. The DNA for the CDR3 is TGCGCCAGCAGCCAAGAGCAAGCAACTAATGAAAAACTGTTTTTT.